There are many counts of the clone carrying this T cell receptor (beta chain). What it binds is not known. The sample belongs to a study of T cells after yellow fever vaccination. Study-wide background: SMART-Seq v4 Ultra Low Input handled preparation of low-cell-number fractions. Notes on the study in general: Secondary responses were weaker yet peaked faster, day 5 versus 15. The booster saw the reappearance of most primary-vaccination clones (approximately 97% CD4, 70% to 90% CD8).

Germline V gene data show CDR1 as SGDLS and CDR2 as YYNGEE. V was pared by 3 bases and J by 9 bases, with 8 bases of the junction left unmatched. The CDR3 length is 14 residues. Template switching with 5'RACE generated the TCR cDNA and added a universal primer site and UMIs. TCRdb used MiXCR to reprocess the 5' RACE reads, holding one entry per CDR3 protein. The profile shows about 74,000 distinct CDR3 sequences, roughly 7.4% of them singletons. This TCR came from a man aged 18 to 29 who received the YFV17D yellow fever vaccine. V gene TRBV9 combines with J gene TRBJ2-1; 8 positions agree with TRBD1. The sample here was CD8+ T cells sorted from PBMCs, taken about 5 days after the first yellow fever vaccination. CDR3 nucleotide sequence: TGTGCCAGCAGCGCCAGACAGGGGAGTGGTGAGCAGTTCTTC. Amino acids: CASSARQGSGEQFF. Full variable domain (outside the CDR3, taken from reference TRBV9 and TRBJ2-1): DSGVTQTPKHLITATGQRVTLRCSPRSGDLSVYWYQQSLDQGLQFLIQYYNGEERAKGNILERFSAQQFPDLHSELNLSSLELGDSALYFCASSARQGSGEQFFGPGTRLTVL.